The next 17 T cell receptor beta chains were all read from a single sample in a study of regulatory T cells in long-lasting Graves disease. Time point described: newly diagnosed GD, antithyroid drugs for less than 3 months. Extracted RNA from PBMCs served as the source of the TCR library. CDR3-region Arm-PCR and iRepertoire HTBI primers produced the TCR beta libraries. TCRdb independently ran MiXCR on the multiplex PCR reads; one entry per CDR3 protein. The table includes around 400,000 distinct CDR3 sequences, approximately 15% detected once. These same data were also listed under a study on T cells in Graves' hyperthyroidism and ophthalmopathy.

The sequencing used peripheral blood mononuclear cells (PBMCs), collected at new diagnosis, from a patient treated with antithyroid drugs. Receptors were obtained from a middle-aged woman with Graves disease.

V usage is TRBV5-6 and J usage is TRBJ1-2; no clear D. Between the trimmed V and J ends, which lost 0 bases and 2 bases, there was a span of 11 bases. The length of the CDR3 is 15 residues. CDR1 is SGHDT and CDR2 is YYEEEE in the germline V gene. The CDR3 region has the DNA TGTGCCAGCAGCTTGGAGCAGGTAGAAAACTATGGCTACACCTTC. Encoded protein: CASSLEQVENYGYTF.

This clonotype was recorded at least ten times. The rearrangement joins TRBV2 to TRBJ2-7, with 8 bases identical to TRBD2. This CDR3 region has 16 residues. With 5 bases clipped from V and 4 bases from J, the junction kept 13 bases outside the gene matches. Germline loops: CDR1 SNHLY, CDR2 FYNNEI. Here the CDR3 DNA reads TGTGCCAGCAGTCTTTCTTCGGGACTAGGAGGATACGAGCAGTACTTC. It specifies CASSLSSGLGGYEQYF.

The chain carries TRBV7-2 and TRBJ2-4; 8 bases are a match to TRBD1. J gave up 4 bases and V 5 bases, and 1 base lay outside the gene matches. Looked up from germline, CDR1 is SGHTA and CDR2 is FQGNSA. The CDR3 is 13 amino acids. The CDR3 sequence is CASSRTGKNIQYF. For the CDR3, the DNA is TGTGCCAGCAGCCGGACAGGGAAAAACATTCAGTACTTC.

In its sample, this clonotype was seen many times. The chain recombines TRBV24-1 with TRBJ2-5; D ambiguous. CDR1 KGHDR and CDR2 SFDVKD come from the germline V gene. V lost 3 bases, J lost 4 bases, and 14 bases lay in between. The CDR3 length is 15 residues. The CDR3 DNA reads TGTGCCACCAGTGATAGCGACGGATGGGGAGAGACCCAGTACTTC. This encodes CATSDSDGWGETQYF.

This clonotype was seen repeatedly, ten times or more. The chain carries TRBV6-2 or TRBV6-3 and TRBJ2-1; no reliable D call. The CDR3 extends over 12 amino acids. Germline V gene sequence: CDR1 MNHEY, CDR2 SVGEGT. Trimming shortened V by 2 bases and J by 7 bases, and 6 bases separated the two germline ends. This CDR3 is CASSYAGNEQFF. The CDR3 DNA reads TGTGCCAGCAGTTACGCCGGGAATGAGCAGTTCTTC.

This clonotype was found a few times. The junction differs from germline at one of its ends, possibly a read error. The chain is built from TRBV5-1 and TRBJ2-1; 9 positions agree with TRBD1. Germline CDR1 reads SGHRS; CDR2 reads YFSETQ. This CDR3 spans 13 amino acids. CDR3 loop: CASSYRGLNVQFF. CDR3 in DNA: TGCGCCAGCAGCTACAGGGGGCTCAATGTGCAGTTCTTC.

There are a few counts of this clonotype. V usage is TRBV28 and J usage is TRBJ2-7, with D maybe TRBD1 (6 bases). The germline CDR1 and CDR2 sequences are MDHEN and SYDVKM. Deletions cut 9 bases from V and 5 bases from J, with 11 bases between. CDR3 length equals 11 residues. The CDR3 is CARVTGNEQYF. The CDR3 nucleotides are TGTGCCAGGGTAACAGGGAACGAGCAGTACTTC. The whole variable domain, filled in from reference TRBV28 and TRBJ2-7, reads DVKVTQSSRYLVKRTGEKVFLECVQDMDHENMFWYRQDPGLGLRLIYFSYDVKMKEKGDIPEGYSVSREKKERFSLILESASTNQTSMYLCARVTGNEQYFGPGTRLTVT.

This clonotype was counted many times. The CDR3 region is CASSEAGNTDTQYF. As DNA, the CDR3 is TGTGCCAGCAGTGAGGCGGGAAACACAGATACGCAGTATTTT. The chain links TRBV2 to TRBJ2-3; tentatively, D is TRBD2 (6 bases). The V and J ends lost 3 bases and 2 bases respectively, with 9 bases between them. The germline V gene encodes CDR1 SNHLY and CDR2 FYNNEI. The CDR3 spans 14 residues. Combining the CDR3 with reference TRBV2 and TRBJ2-3 gives the whole variable domain EPEVTQTPSHQVTQMGQEVILRCVPISNHLYFYWYRQILGQKVEFLVSFYNNEISEKSEIFDDQFSVERPDGSNFTLKIRSTKLEDSAMYFCASSEAGNTDTQYFGPGTRLTVL.

The sample holds many counts of this clonotype. V gene TRBV12-3 or TRBV12-4 combines with J gene TRBJ1-1; a possible D gene is TRBD1 (5 bases). The CDR3 loop spans 14 amino acids. Trimming pared 5 bases from V and 1 base from J, leaving 11 bases between. The CDR3 is CASSPRTSNTEAFF. In nucleotides, the CDR3 is TGTGCCAGCAGTCCAAGGACATCGAACACTGAAGCTTTCTTT.

This clonotype was seen at least ten times. V and J are TRBV7-2 and TRBJ2-2; D perhaps matches TRBD1 (5 bases). CDR3 length equals 14 residues. The germline V gene encodes CDR1 SGHTA and CDR2 FQGNSA. Trimming pared 3 bases from V and 4 bases from J, leaving 9 bases between. The CDR3 DNA sequence: TGTGCCAGCAGCTTCGTCAGGGCCACCGGGGAGCTGTTTTTT. Translating gives CASSFVRATGELFF.

This clonotype was recorded at least ten times. The J gene is TRBJ2-2, the V gene TRBV19, with 12 bases lining up with TRBD2. The CDR3 spans 16 residues. V dropped 4 bases and J dropped 1; count of bases not matched to a gene: 1. In germline, CDR1 is LNHDA, CDR2 SQIVND (reference sequence). CDR3 protein: CASSRTSGVNTGELFF. CDR3 nucleotides: TGTGCCAGTAGTAGGACTAGCGGGGTGAACACCGGGGAGCTGTTTTTT.

This clonotype appeared many times. The chain links TRBV3-1 to TRBJ2-1, with D uncertain. This CDR3 contains 16 residues. Per the germline V gene, CDR1 is LGHDT and CDR2 is YNNKEL (reference sequence). V gave up 0 bases and J gave up 4 bases, with 13 bases separating them. The CDR3 DNA reads TGTGCCAGCAGCCAAGATGTTCGGCGGTTTTACAATGAGCAGTTCTTC. Its protein product is CASSQDVRRFYNEQFF.

This clonotype was counted only a few times. The chain combines TRBV7-9 with TRBJ2-7, with D perhaps TRBD1 or TRBD2 (6 bases each). The CDR3 consists of 16 residues. CDR1 is SEHNR, CDR2 FQNEAQ, per germline (reference sequence). Trimming removed 4 bases at V and 5 bases at J, with 21 bases between. CDR3 amino acids: CASSSSVGGRRDEQYF. The CDR3 nucleotides read TGTGCCAGCAGCTCCTCGGTAGGGGGGCGCCGAGACGAGCAGTACTTC.

This clonotype has ten or more counts. This chain uses TRBV11-1 with TRBJ2-1, with D perhaps matching TRBD1 or TRBD2 (5 bases each). CDR3 size: 16 residues. The germline V gene encodes CDR1 SGHAT and CDR2 FQDESV (reference sequence). V shed 5 bases and J shed 0 bases, with 14 bases lying between them. The DNA of the CDR3 is TGTGCCAGCAGCCCCTGGGACGGATTCTCCTACAATGAGCAGTTCTTC. Protein product: CASSPWDGFSYNEQFF. Together with reference TRBV11-1 and TRBJ2-1, the CDR3 gives the full variable domain: EAEVAQSPRYKITEKSQAVAFWCDPISGHATLYWYRQILGQGPELLVQFQDESVVDDSQLPKDRFSAERLKGVDSTLKIQPAELGDSAMYLCASSPWDGFSYNEQFFGPGTRLTVL.

The chain uses TRBV20-1 and TRBJ2-7; the match to TRBD2 covers 7 bases. With 6 bases clipped from V and 0 bases from J, the junction kept 8 bases outside the gene matches. The CDR3 is 14 residues long. Germline V lookup: CDR1 DFQATT, CDR2 SNEGSKA (reference sequence). The CDR3 region is CSAFSGRSSYEQYF. The CDR3 bases are TGCAGTGCCTTTAGCGGGCGGAGCTCCTACGAGCAGTACTTC.

This chain connects TRBV7-8 to TRBJ2-5; 13 bases match TRBD2. CDR1 is SGHVS and CDR2 is FQNEAQ in the germline V gene. Trimming removed 5 bases from V and 2 bases from J; junction bases left unmatched: 5. The CDR3 has 16 residues. This CDR3 reads CASSPGLAGTQETQYF. In nucleotides, the CDR3 is TGTGCCAGCAGCCCGGGACTAGCGGGGACACAAGAGACCCAGTACTTC.

This clonotype was counted between two and nine times. This rearrangement joins TRBV24-1 to TRBJ2-3; 8 nucleotides line up with TRBD1. This CDR3 comprises 17 residues. The junction had 11 bases not matched to a gene; V was cut back by 2 bases and J by 5 bases. Germline CDR1 KGHDR, CDR2 SFDVKD. The CDR3 sequence: CATSDSFQGAYGDTQYF. The CDR3 bases are TGTGCCACCAGTGATTCGTTCCAGGGGGCGTACGGAGATACGCAGTATTTT.